This is a list of T cell receptor beta chains from one sample in a study of T cell responses to AZD1222 COVID-19 vaccine. Sequencing used immunoSEQ multiplex PCR; TCRdb keeps in-frame clones, though not all of them. The sample lists about 130,000 clones, 85% occurring once. This sample comprised peripheral blood, obtained 28 days after the second dose of the MenACWY control vaccine. These TCRs come from an adult who received the MenACWY meningococcal vaccine as a control. Both conserved end residues are part of each CDR3. A D gene is named only where the DNA matches it firmly. Where a row states a size, it is once, few, many or the class of an expanded clone; other rows omit it.

V: TRBV5-1
size: .
J: TRBJ2-1
D: .
DNA: TGCGCCAGCAGCTCCCGCGGGACGCCCGCTAGGAGGTCCTACAATGAGCAGTTCTTC
CDR3: CASSSRGTPARRSYNEQFF

V: TRBV20-1
size: .
J: TRBJ2-1
D: .
DNA: TGCAGTGCTAGTGATCAGCTCATGAGAAATGAGCAGTTCTTC
CDR3: CSASDQLMRNEQFF

V: TRBV10-2
size: once
J: TRBJ2-7
D: .
DNA: TGCGCCAGCAGTGAGGCAGGGCGCTACGAGCAGTACTTC
CDR3: CASSEAGRYEQYF

V: TRBV6-5
size: .
J: TRBJ2-1
D: .
DNA: TGTGCCAGCAGTTACCGCCCAGCGGGCTCCTACAATGAGCAGTTCTTC
CDR3: CASSYRPAGSYNEQFF

V: TRBV5-6
size: .
J: TRBJ2-5
D: .
DNA: TGTGCCAGCAGCGGGGGGCAGCTACAAGAGACCCAGTACTTC
CDR3: CASSGGQLQETQYF

V: TRBV9
size: .
J: TRBJ1-1
D: .
DNA: TGTGCCAGCAGCCCGCAGGGTGCCACTGAAGCTTTCTTT
CDR3: CASSPQGATEAFF

V: TRBV12-3/TRBV12-4
size: .
J: TRBJ1-3
D: .
DNA: TGTGCCAGCAGTAGCCGTCTTGGAAACACCATATATTTT
CDR3: CASSSRLGNTIYF

V: TRBV19
size: .
J: TRBJ1-1
D: .
DNA: TGTGCCAGTAGTATAGGACGGGTTGAAGCTTTCTTT
CDR3: CASSIGRVEAFF

V: TRBV19
size: few
J: TRBJ2-2
D: TRBD1
DNA: TGTGCCAGTAGACCCTGGAACAGGGGGCCTACCGGGGAGCTGTTTTTT
CDR3: CASRPWNRGPTGELFF

V: TRBV6-5
size: .
J: TRBJ2-5
D: .
DNA: TGTGCCAGCAGTTCTCGTGGAGGGGGGAGACCAGAGACCCAGTACTTC
CDR3: CASSSRGGGRPETQYF

V: TRBV2
size: .
J: TRBJ2-3
D: TRBD2
DNA: TGTGCCAGCACAAGTGGACTAGCGGACACAGATACGCAGTATTTT
CDR3: CASTSGLADTDTQYF

V: TRBV28
size: many
J: TRBJ1-4
D: .
DNA: TGTGCCAGCGGTGCGGGAACTGCAACTAATGAAAAACTGTTTTTT
CDR3: CASGAGTATNEKLFF

V: TRBV7-9
size: .
J: TRBJ2-5
D: TRBD2
DNA: TGTGCCAGCAGCCCGACTAGCGGGGGAGGATTAAACCAAGAGACCCAGTACTTC
CDR3: CASSPTSGGGLNQETQYF

V: TRBV19
size: .
J: TRBJ2-7
D: TRBD1
DNA: TGTGCCAGTCGAAACCAAAGGGGACAGGGAAACTACGAGCAGTACTTC
CDR3: CASRNQRGQGNYEQYF

V: TRBV9
size: .
J: TRBJ1-2
D: .
DNA: TGTGCCAGCAGCGAGGTCATGCCTTACTATGGCTACACCTTC
CDR3: CASSEVMPYYGYTF

V: TRBV29-1
size: .
J: TRBJ2-3
D: .
DNA: TGCAGCGTTGAAGCCTTACTCCAGGGGACACGCACAGATACGCAGTATTTT
CDR3: CSVEALLQGTRTDTQYF

V: TRBV5-1
size: once
J: TRBJ1-1
D: .
DNA: TGCGCCAGCAGCCCTTCTGTGGACACTGAAGCTTTCTTT
CDR3: CASSPSVDTEAFF

V: TRBV24-1
size: .
J: TRBJ2-3
D: .
DNA: TGTGCCACCAGTGATTCAAGGCAGTCCACAGATACGCAGTATTTT
CDR3: CATSDSRQSTDTQYF

V: TRBV30
size: .
J: TRBJ1-5
D: .
DNA: TGTGCCTGGAGTGGGCCCAGGCGGCCCCAGCATTTT
CDR3: CAWSGPRRPQHF

V: TRBV5-1
size: few
J: TRBJ2-1
D: TRBD2
DNA: TGCGCCAGCAGCTTAGCAGCGGGAGGAATTTTTGAGCAGTTCTTC
CDR3: CASSLAAGGIFEQFF

V: TRBV10-3
size: .
J: TRBJ2-1
D: TRBD2
DNA: TGTGCCATCCAAACGACTAGCGGGGGATCCTACAATGAGCAGTTCTTC
CDR3: CAIQTTSGGSYNEQFF

V: TRBV7-3
size: few
J: TRBJ2-1
D: TRBD2
DNA: TGTGCCAGCAGTCTCAGGACTAGCTTAGATAGCTCCTACAATGAGCAGTTCTTC
CDR3: CASSLRTSLDSSYNEQFF

V: TRBV30
size: .
J: TRBJ2-7
D: TRBD2
DNA: TGTGCCTGGCCCTTAGCGGGAGGGCCTGGGGAGCAGTACTTC
CDR3: CAWPLAGGPGEQYF

V: TRBV5-4
size: once
J: TRBJ1-6
D: .
DNA: TGTGCCAGCAGCCCGGTCGATAATTCACCCCTCCACTTT
CDR3: CASSPVDNSPLHF

V: TRBV6-6
size: .
J: TRBJ1-2
D: .
DNA: TGTGCCAGCAGCAGGAAAACACCGGGACCCTCCTATGGCTACACCTTC
CDR3: CASSRKTPGPSYGYTF